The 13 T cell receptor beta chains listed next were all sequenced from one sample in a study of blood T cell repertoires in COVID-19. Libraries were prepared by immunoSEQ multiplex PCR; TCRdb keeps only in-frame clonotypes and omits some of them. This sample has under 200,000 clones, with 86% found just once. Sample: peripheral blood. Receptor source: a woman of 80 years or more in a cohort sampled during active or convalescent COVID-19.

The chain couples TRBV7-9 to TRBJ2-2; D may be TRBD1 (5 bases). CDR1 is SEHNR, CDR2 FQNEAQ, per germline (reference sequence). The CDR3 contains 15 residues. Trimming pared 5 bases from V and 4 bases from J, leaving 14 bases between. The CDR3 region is CASSDYRFSTGELFF. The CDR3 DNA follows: TGTGCCAGCAGCGATTACAGGTTTTCCACCGGGGAGCTGTTTTTT.

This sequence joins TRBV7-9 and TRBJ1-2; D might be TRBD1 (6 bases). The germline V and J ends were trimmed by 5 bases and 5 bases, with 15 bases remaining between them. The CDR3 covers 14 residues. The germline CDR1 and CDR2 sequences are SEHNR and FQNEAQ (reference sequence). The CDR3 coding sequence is TGTGCCAGCAGCCATCCATTAAGGGGGTATGGCTACACCTTC. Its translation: CASSHPLRGYGYTF.

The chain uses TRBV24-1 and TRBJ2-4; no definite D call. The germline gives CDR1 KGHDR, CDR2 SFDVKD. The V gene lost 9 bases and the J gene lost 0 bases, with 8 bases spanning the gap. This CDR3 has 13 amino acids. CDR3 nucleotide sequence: TGTGCCACCTCACATTCAGCCAAAAACATTCAGTACTTC. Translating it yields CATSHSAKNIQYF.

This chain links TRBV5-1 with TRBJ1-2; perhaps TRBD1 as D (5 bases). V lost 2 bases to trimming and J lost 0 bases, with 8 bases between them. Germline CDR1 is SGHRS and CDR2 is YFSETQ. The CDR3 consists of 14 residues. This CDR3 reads CASSLGEANYGYTF. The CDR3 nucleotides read TGCGCCAGCAGCTTAGGGGAGGCTAACTATGGCTACACCTTC.

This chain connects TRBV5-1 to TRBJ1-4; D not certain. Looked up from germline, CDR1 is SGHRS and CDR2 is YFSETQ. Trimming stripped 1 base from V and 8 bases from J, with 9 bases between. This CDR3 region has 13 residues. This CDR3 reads CASSLSRGEKLFF. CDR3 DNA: TGCGCCAGCAGCTTGTCCAGAGGCGAAAAACTGTTTTTT.

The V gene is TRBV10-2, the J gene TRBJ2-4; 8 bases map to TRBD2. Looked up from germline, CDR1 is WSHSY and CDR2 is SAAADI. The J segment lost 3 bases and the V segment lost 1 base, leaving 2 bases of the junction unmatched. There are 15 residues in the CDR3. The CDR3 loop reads CASSEWRGDKNIQYF. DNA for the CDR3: TGCGCCAGCAGTGAGTGGCGGGGGGACAAAAACATTCAGTACTTC.

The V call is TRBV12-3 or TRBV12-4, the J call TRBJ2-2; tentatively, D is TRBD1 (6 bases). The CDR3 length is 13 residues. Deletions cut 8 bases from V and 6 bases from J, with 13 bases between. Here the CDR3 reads CASDTGTSGELFF. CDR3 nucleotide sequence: TGTGCCAGCGATACAGGGACGTCCGGGGAGCTGTTTTTT.

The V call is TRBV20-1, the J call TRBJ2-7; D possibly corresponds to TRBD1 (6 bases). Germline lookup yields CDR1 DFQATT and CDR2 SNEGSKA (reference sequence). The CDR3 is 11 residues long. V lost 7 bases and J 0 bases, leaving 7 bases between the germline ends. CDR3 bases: TGCAGTGGAGGGGGCTCCTACGAGCAGTACTTC. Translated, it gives CSGGGSYEQYF.

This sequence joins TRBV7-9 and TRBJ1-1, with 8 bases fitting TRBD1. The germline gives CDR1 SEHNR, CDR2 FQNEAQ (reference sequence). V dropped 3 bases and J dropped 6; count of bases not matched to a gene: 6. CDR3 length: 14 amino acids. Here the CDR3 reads CASSFDRGTAEAFF. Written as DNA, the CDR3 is TGTGCCAGCAGCTTCGACAGGGGAACGGCTGAAGCTTTCTTT.

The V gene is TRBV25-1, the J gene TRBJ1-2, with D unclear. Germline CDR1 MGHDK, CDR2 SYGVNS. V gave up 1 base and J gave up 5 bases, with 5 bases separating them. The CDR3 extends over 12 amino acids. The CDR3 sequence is CASSEFVYGYTF. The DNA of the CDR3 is TGTGCCAGCAGTGAATTTGTATATGGCTACACCTTC.

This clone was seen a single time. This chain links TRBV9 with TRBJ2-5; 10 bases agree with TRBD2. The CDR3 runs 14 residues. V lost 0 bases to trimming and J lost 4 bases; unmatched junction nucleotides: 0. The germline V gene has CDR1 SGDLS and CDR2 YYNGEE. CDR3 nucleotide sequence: TGTGCCAGCAGCGTAGTAGCGGGAGGAGAGACCCAGTACTTC. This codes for CASSVVAGGETQYF.

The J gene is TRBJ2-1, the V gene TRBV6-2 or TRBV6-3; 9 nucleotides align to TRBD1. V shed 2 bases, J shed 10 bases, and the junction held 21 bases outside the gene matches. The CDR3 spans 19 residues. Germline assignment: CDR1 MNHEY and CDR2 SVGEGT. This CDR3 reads CASSYDLLFGTGKHGEQFF. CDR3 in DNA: TGTGCCAGCAGTTACGACCTCCTATTTGGGACAGGGAAACATGGGGAGCAGTTCTTC.

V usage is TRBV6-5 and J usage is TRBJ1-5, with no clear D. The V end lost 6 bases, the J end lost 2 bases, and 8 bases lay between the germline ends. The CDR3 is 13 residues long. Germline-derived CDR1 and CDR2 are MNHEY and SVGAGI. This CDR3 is CASSMGGNQPQHF. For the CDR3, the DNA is TGTGCCAGCAGCATGGGCGGCAATCAGCCCCAGCATTTT.